This entry is about one T cell receptor beta chain. The source of the sample is a study of cytomegalovirus exposure and HLA in healthy donors. With 2 bases removed from V and 5 bases from J, the gap between germline ends came to 15 bases. CDR3 length: 16 amino acids. Germline V lookup: CDR1 MGHRA, CDR2 YSYEKL. The PCR contained 60 Vbeta and 13 Jbeta primers. Generated by immunoSEQ multiplex PCR, the TCRdb table keeps only in-frame clones and is missing some. The data contain roughly 68,000 clones, 60% to 75% of them singletons. The J gene is TRBJ1-4, the V gene TRBV4-1, with D tentatively TRBD1 (6 bases). The TCR sequence derives from a man between 35 and 55 years old in good health and CMV-seropositive. The sample comprised PBMCs. CDR3 protein: CASSQKQGSRNEKLFF. The CDR3 DNA reads TGCGCCAGCAGCCAAAAACAGGGTAGCCGAAATGAAAAACTGTTTTTT.